The present T cell receptor beta chain was sequenced within a study of patients and donors after allogeneic stem cell transplantation. TCRdb re-called the RT-PCR reads with MiXCR, one entry per CDR3 protein. This sample has about 400,000 distinct CDR3 sequences, with more than 15% found just once. The sample holds a few counts of this clonotype. V lost 6 bases, J lost 7 bases, and 12 bases lay in between. Looked up from germline, CDR1 is KGHDR and CDR2 is SFDVKD. The CDR3 runs to 13 residues. The gene calls are TRBV24-1 and TRBJ2-1; D is unresolved. This sequence was found in a human donor who was either an allogeneic HSCT recipient or a stem cell or donor lymphocyte infusion donor (not recorded which). It is not recorded whose cells these are; they may come from a transplant donor. Sequenced material: blood, either unsorted or a sorted T cell fraction (not recorded which). The CDR3 loop is CATSWSLTNEQFF. CDR3 coding DNA: TGTGCCACCAGTTGGTCCCTAACGAATGAGCAGTTCTTC.